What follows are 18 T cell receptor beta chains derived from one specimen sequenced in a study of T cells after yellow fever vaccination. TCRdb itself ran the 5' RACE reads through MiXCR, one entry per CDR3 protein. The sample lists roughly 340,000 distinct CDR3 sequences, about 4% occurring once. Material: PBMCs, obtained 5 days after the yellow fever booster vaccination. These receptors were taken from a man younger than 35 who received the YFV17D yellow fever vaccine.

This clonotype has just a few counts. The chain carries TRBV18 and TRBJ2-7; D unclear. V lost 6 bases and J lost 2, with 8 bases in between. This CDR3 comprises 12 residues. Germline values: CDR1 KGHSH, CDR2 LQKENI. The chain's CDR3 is CASSAVTYEQYF. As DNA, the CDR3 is TGTGCCAGCTCGGCAGTTACCTACGAGCAGTACTTC.

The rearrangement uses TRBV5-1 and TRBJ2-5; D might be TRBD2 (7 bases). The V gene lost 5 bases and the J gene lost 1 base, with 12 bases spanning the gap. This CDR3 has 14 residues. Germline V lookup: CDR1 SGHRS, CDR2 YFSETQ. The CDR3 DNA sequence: TGCGCCAGCAGATGGGGAGGGGGCCAAGAGACCCAGTACTTC. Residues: CASRWGGGQETQYF.

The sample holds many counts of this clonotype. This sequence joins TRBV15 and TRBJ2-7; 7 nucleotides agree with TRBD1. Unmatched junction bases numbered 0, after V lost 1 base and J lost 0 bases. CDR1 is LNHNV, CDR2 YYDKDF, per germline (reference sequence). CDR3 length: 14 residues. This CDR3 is CATSRGDSSYEQYV. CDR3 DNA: TGTGCCACCAGCAGAGGGGACAGCTCCTACGAGCAGTACGTC.

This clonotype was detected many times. CDR3 amino acids: CASSLISRDYRTDTQYF. CDR3 coding DNA: TGTGCCAGCAGTTTGATTTCACGGGACTACCGCACAGATACGCAGTATTTT. This chain links TRBV28 with TRBJ2-3; 7 positions agree with TRBD2. The CDR3 runs to 17 residues. The J segment lost 1 base and the V segment lost 3 bases, leaving 10 bases of the junction unmatched. CDR1 and CDR2 (germline): MDHEN, SYDVKM.

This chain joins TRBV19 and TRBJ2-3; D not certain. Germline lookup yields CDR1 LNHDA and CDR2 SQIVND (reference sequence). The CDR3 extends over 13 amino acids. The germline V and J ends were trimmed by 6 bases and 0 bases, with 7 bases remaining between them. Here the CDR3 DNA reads TGTGCCAGTAGGATTACTAGCACAGATACGCAGTATTTT. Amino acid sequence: CASRITSTDTQYF.

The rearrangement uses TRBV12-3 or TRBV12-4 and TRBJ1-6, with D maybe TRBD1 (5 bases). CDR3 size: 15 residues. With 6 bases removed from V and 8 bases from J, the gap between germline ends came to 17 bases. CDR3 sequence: CASRPQGNVDSPLHF. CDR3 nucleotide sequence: TGTGCCAGCAGGCCCCAGGGTAACGTTGATTCACCCCTCCACTTT.

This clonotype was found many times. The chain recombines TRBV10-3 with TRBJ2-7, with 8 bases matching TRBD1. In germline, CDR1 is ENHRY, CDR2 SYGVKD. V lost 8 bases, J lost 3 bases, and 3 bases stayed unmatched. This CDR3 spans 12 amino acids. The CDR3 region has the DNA TGTGCCATCGGAGGACAGGGCTACGAGCAGTACTTC. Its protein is CAIGGQGYEQYF.

CDR3 bases: TGTGCCAGCAGTGCCCAGGAGGGGGCCACTGAAGCTTTCTTT. It yields the protein CASSAQEGATEAFF. The rearrangement uses TRBV2 and TRBJ1-1, with 7 bases lining up with TRBD1. Unmatched junction bases numbered 6, after V lost 4 bases and J lost 4 bases. From germline, CDR1 is SNHLY and CDR2 FYNNEI. This CDR3 comprises 14 residues.

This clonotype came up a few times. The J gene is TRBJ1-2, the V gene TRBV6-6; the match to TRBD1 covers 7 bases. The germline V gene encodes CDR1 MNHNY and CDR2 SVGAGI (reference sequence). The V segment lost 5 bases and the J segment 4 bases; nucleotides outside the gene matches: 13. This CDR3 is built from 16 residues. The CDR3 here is CASSTPDRSHPYGYTF. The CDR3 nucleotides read TGTGCCAGCAGTACCCCGGACAGGAGCCACCCCTATGGCTACACCTTC.

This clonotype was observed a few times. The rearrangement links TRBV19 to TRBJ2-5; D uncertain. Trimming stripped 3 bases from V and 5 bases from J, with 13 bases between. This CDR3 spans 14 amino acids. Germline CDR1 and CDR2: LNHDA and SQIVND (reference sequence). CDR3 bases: TGTGCCAGTAGTATTAGGGCTAGTAGGGAGACCCAGTACTTC. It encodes CASSIRASRETQYF.

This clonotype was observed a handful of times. The CDR3 bases are TGTGCCAGCAGATTCATGGACGGCTATGGCTACACCTTC. Its translation: CASRFMDGYGYTF. The chain has TRBV12-3 or TRBV12-4 and TRBJ1-2; unclear D gene. Trimming removed 6 bases at V and 4 bases at J, with 12 bases between. CDR3 length equals 13 residues.

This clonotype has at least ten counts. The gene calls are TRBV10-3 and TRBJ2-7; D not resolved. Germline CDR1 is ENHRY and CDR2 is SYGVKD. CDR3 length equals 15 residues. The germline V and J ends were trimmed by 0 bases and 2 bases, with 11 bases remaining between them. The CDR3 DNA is TGTGCCATCAGTGAGTCCAGCTTCTCCCCCTACGAGCAGTACTTC. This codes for CAISESSFSPYEQYF.

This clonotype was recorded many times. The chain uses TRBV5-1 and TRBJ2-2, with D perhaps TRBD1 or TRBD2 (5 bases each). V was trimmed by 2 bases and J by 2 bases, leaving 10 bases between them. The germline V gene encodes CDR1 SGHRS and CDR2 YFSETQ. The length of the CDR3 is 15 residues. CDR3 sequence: CASSLSGLNTGELFF. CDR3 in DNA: TGCGCCAGCAGCTTATCGGGGCTTAACACCGGGGAGCTGTTTTTT.

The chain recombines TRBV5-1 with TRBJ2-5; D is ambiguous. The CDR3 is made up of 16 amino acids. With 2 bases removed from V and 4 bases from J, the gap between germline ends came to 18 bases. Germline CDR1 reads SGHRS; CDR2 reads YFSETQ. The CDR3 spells CASSFKAPFRVETQYF. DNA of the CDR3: TGCGCCAGCAGCTTTAAGGCCCCTTTCCGGGTAGAGACCCAGTACTTC.

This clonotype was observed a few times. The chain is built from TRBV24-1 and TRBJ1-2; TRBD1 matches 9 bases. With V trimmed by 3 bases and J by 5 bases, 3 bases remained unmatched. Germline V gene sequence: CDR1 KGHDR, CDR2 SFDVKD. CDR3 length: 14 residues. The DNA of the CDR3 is TGTGCCACCAGTGATGTAGACAGGGGGTATGGCTACACCTTC. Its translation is CATSDVDRGYGYTF.

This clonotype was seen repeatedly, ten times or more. The CDR3 loop is CASSPNRVGGTEAFF. CDR3 sequence (DNA): TGTGCCAGCAGTCCGAACAGGGTGGGCGGCACTGAAGCTTTCTTT. The V call is TRBV12-3 or TRBV12-4, the J call TRBJ1-1; D is perhaps TRBD1 (6 bases). CDR3 length: 15 amino acids. V lost 5 bases and J lost 4, with 17 bases in between.

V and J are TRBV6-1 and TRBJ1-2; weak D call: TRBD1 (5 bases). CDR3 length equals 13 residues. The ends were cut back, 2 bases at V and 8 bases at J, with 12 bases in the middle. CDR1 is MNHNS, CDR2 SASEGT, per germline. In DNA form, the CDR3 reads TGTGCCAGCAGTGAACAGGGCGATTTGGGCTACACCTTC. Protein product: CASSEQGDLGYTF.

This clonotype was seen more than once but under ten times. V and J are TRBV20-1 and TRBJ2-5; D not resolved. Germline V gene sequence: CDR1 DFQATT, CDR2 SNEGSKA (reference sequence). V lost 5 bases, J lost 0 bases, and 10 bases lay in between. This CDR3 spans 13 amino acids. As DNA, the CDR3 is TGCAGTGCTCAAAACGTAGACCAAGAGACCCAGTACTTC. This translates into CSAQNVDQETQYF.